Sequencing of this T cell receptor (beta chain) was carried out in a study of T cell changes during pregnancy in multiple sclerosis. The V gene's germline CDR1 is LGHNA and CDR2 YNFKEQ. V was clipped by 2 bases and J by 2 bases; unmatched bases: 5. CDR3 length: 15 amino acids. Sequenced by immunoSEQ multiplex PCR; TCRdb stores in-frame clones only, minus some. The data hold 50,000 to 65,000 clones, with around 93% observed a single time. The rearrangement joins TRBV4-2 to TRBJ2-7; TRBD1 matches 8 bases. Sequenced material: CD8+ T cells from peripheral blood mononuclear cells, taken in the second trimester of pregnancy. The clonotype originates from a female donor with multiple sclerosis, enrolled in a pregnancy study. CDR3 residues: CASSQQRTGTYEQYF. In DNA form, the CDR3 reads TGTGCCAGCAGCCAACAAAGGACAGGGACCTACGAGCAGTACTTC.